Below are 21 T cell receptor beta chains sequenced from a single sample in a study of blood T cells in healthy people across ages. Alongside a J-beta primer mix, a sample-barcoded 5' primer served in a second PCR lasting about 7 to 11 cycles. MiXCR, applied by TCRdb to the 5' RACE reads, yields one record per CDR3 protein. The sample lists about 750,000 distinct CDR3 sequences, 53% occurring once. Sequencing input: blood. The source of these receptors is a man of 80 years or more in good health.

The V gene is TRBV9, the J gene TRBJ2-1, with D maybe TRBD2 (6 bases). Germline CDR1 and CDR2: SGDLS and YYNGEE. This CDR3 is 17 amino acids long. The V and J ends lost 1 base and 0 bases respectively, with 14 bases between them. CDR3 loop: CASSVRVAASSYNEQFF. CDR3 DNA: TGTGCCAGCAGCGTAAGGGTAGCGGCAAGCTCCTACAATGAGCAGTTCTTC.

CDR3 in amino acids: CASSQVRQGVEQYF. The CDR3 nucleotides read TGTGCCAGCAGCCAAGTACGACAGGGTGTCGAGCAGTACTTC. The rearrangement links TRBV3-1 to TRBJ2-4; 7 nucleotides line up with TRBD1. The closer fit of TRBJ2-7 to the DNA end suggests the J call may be wrong. CDR1 and CDR2 (germline): LGHDT, YNNKEL (reference sequence). The CDR3 is 14 residues long.

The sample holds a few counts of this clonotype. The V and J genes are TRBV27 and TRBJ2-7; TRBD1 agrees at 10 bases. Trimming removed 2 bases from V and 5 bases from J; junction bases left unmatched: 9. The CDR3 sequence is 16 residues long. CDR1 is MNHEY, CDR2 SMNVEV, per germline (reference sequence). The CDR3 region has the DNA TGTGCCAGCAGTTTAGGCGGGACAGGGGTTTCCCACGAGCAGTACTTC. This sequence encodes CASSLGGTGVSHEQYF.

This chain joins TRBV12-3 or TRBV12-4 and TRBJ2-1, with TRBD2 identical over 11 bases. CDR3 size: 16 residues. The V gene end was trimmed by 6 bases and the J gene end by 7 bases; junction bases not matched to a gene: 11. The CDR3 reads CASSPRLAGKGNEQFF. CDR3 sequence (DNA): TGTGCCAGCAGCCCCCGACTAGCGGGAAAGGGTAATGAGCAGTTCTTC.

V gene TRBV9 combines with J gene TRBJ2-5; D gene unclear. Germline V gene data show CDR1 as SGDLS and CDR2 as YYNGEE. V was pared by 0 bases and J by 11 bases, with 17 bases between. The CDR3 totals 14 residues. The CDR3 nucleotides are TGTGCCAGCAGCGTAGACGGCAGGAACAATGAGCAGTACTTC. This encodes CASSVDGRNNEQYF.

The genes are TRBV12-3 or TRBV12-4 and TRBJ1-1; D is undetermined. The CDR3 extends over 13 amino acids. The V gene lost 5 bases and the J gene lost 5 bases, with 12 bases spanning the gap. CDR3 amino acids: CASSPRLGTEAFF. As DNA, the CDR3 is TGTGCCAGCAGTCCCCGCCTCGGGACTGAAGCTTTCTTT.

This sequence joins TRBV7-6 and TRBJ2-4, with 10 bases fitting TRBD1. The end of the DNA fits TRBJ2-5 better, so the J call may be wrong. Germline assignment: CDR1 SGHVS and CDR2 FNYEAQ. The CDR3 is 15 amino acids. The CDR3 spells CASSVDRGIGETQYF. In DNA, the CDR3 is TGTGCCAGCAGCGTGGACAGGGGGATAGGGGAGACCCAGTACTTC.

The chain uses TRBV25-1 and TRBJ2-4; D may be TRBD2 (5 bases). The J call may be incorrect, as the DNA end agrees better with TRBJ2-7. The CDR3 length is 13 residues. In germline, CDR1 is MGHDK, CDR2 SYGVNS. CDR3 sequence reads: CASATGSFYEQYF. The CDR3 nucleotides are TGTGCCAGCGCAACGGGGTCCTTCTACGAGCAGTACTTC.

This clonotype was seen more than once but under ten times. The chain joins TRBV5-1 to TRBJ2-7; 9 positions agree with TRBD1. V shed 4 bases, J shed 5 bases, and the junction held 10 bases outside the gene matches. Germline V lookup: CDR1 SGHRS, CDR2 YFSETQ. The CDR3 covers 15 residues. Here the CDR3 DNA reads TGCGCCAGCAGCCTGGGGGGACAGGGATGGAACGAGCAGTACTTC. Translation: CASSLGGQGWNEQYF.

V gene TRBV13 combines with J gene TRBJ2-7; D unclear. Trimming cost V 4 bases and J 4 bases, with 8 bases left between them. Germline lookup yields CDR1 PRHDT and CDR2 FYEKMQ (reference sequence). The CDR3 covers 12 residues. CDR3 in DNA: TGTGCCAGCAGCTCGGTGAAATACGAGCAGTACTTC. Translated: CASSSVKYEQYF.

CDR3 bases: TGTGCCAGCAGCCAAAATAGCGGGAGAAGCGAGCAGTACTTC. Translation: CASSQNSGRSEQYF. V is TRBV3-1 and J is TRBJ2-4; TRBD2 matches 9 bases. The assigned J gene may be wrong: the sequence end matches TRBJ2-7 better. The CDR3 extends over 14 amino acids. Per germline, CDR1 LGHDT and CDR2 YNNKEL (reference sequence).

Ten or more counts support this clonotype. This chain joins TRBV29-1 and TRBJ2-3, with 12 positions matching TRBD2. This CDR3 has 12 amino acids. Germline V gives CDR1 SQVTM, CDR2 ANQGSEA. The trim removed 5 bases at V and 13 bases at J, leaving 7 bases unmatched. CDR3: CSVRTSGKEEYF. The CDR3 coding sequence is TGCAGCGTTAGGACTAGCGGGAAAGAAGAGTATTTT.

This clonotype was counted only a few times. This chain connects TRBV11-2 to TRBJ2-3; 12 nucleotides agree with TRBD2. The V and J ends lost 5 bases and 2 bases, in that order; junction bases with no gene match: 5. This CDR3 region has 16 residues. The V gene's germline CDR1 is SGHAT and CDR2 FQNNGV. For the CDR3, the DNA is TGTGCCAGCAGCATTGGACTAGCGGGGCTCACAGATACGCAGTATTTT. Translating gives CASSIGLAGLTDTQYF.

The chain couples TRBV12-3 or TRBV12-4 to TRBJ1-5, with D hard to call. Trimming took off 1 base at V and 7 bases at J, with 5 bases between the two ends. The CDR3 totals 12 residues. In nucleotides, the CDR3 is TGTGCCAGCAGTTTAGTAATCCAGCCCCAGCATTTT. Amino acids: CASSLVIQPQHF.

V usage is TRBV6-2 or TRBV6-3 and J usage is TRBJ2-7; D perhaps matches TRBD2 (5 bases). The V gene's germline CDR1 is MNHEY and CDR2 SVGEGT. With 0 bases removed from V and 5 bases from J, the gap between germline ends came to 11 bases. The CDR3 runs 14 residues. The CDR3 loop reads CASSYSLALDEQYF. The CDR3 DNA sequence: TGTGCCAGCAGTTACTCGCTAGCTCTGGACGAGCAGTACTTC.

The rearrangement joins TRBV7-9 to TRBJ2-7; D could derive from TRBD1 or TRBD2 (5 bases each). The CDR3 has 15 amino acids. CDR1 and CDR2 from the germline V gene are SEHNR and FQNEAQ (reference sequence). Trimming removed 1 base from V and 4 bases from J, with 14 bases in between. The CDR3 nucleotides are TGTGCCAGCAGCTTAGGGCAGGGAGTCGGGTACGAGCAGTACTTC. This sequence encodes CASSLGQGVGYEQYF.

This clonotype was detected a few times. The CDR3: CASSQGLTYEQYF. The CDR3 DNA reads as TGTGCCAGCAGCCAAGGACTTACCTACGAGCAGTACTTC. The V gene is TRBV14, the J gene TRBJ2-7; no clear D. Germline V gives CDR1 SGHDN, CDR2 FVKESK. V was clipped by 1 base and J by 2 bases, with 6 bases between them. The length of the CDR3 is 13 residues.

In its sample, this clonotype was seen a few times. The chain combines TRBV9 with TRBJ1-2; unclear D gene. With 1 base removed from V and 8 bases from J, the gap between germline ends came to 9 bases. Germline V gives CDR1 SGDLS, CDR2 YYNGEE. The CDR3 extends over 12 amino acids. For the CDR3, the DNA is TGTGCCAGCAGCGTAAGCTATCAAGGCTACACCTTC. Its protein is CASSVSYQGYTF.

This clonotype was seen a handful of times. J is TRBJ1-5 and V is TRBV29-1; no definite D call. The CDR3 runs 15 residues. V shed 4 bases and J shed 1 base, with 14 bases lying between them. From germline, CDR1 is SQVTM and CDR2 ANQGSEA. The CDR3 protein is CSVAAGVGSNQPQHF. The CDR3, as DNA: TGCAGCGTTGCGGCCGGTGTGGGGAGCAATCAGCCCCAGCATTTT.

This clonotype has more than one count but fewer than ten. CDR3 residues: CASSLILGSYEQYF. CDR3 DNA: TGTGCCAGCAGCCTGATACTAGGGTCCTACGAGCAGTACTTC. This chain joins TRBV6-5 and TRBJ2-7; D is perhaps TRBD2 (5 bases). The CDR3 is 14 amino acids. V shed 6 bases and J shed 1 base, with 13 bases lying between them. The V gene's germline CDR1 is MNHEY and CDR2 SVGAGI.

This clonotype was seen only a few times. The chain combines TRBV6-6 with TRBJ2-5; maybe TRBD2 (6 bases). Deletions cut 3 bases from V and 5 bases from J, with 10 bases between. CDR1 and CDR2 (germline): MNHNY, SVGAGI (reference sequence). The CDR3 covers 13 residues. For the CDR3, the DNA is TGTGCCAGCAGTTATGCGGGATGGGAGACCCAGTACTTC. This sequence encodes CASSYAGWETQYF.